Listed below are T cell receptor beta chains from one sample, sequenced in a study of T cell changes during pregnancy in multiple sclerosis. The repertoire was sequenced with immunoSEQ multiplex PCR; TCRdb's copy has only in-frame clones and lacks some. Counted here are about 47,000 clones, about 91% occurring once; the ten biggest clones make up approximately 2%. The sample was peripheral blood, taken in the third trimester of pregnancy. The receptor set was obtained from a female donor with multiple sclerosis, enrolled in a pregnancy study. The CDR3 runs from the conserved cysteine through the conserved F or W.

CASSLGGRDTTDTQYF	TRBV5-1	TRBJ2-3
CASSPLTRNNEQFF	TRBV18	TRBJ2-1
CSARDLGGYTF	TRBV20-1	TRBJ1-2
CASSPFSETQYF	TRBV18	TRBJ2-5
CASSIALQPQHF	TRBV19	TRBJ1-5
CASSQDGGGLYGYTF	TRBV4-1	TRBJ1-2
CASRLGLAGVEQFF	TRBV7-2	TRBJ2-1
CASSDQTGRDEQYF	TRBV25-1	TRBJ2-7
CASSRGSNEKLFF	TRBV14	TRBJ1-4
CASSPREGTYEQYF	TRBV18	TRBJ2-7
CASSTGHQNTEAFF	TRBV19	TRBJ1-1
CASSVGASGPVEQYF	TRBV9	TRBJ2-7
CASSFGTDTQYF	TRBV7-9	TRBJ2-3
CASSDPRRTSGTDTQYF	TRBV2	TRBJ2-3
CASSFGGEPNEQFF	TRBV5-1	TRBJ2-1
CASSLAPRGAEAFF	TRBV7-6	TRBJ1-1
CASSIATGTSGRVGNIQYF	TRBV19	TRBJ2-4
CASSFSQGSGDEKLFF	TRBV7-9	TRBJ1-4
CASSRDAQTDEQFF	TRBV4-2	TRBJ2-1
CASSRQGTNEKLFF	TRBV5-4	TRBJ1-4
CASSPRDRGLQANYGYTF	TRBV5-1	TRBJ1-2
CASSYSTGLSYNEQFF	TRBV6-5	TRBJ2-1
CASSIIIQGKAFF	TRBV19	TRBJ1-1
CASSLGGGSTGANVLTF	TRBV5-1	TRBJ2-6
CASSPKTAGTGELFF	TRBV18	TRBJ2-2
CASSIAGSYNEQFF	TRBV19	TRBJ2-1
CASSPLTGGMVREQYF	TRBV14	TRBJ2-7
CASSPSDREYEQYF	TRBV9	TRBJ2-7
CASSTASRGVAGELFF	TRBV19	TRBJ2-2
CASSVGGGGNQPQHF	TRBV25-1	TRBJ1-5
CASTEFARVTEPQHF	TRBV19	TRBJ1-5